The 21 T cell receptor beta chains reported below all come from one sample, sequenced in a study of patients and donors after allogeneic stem cell transplantation. MiXCR was run by TCRdb on the RT-PCR reads, yielding one entry per CDR3 protein. Of about 400,000 distinct CDR3 sequences in the sample, around 15% were seen once. Sequenced: blood, either unsorted or a sorted T cell fraction (not recorded which). The receptor source for this set is a human donor who was either an allogeneic HSCT recipient or a stem cell or donor lymphocyte infusion donor (not recorded which). It is not recorded whose cells these are; they may come from a transplant donor.

The V call is TRBV10-3, the J call TRBJ1-4; D is perhaps TRBD1 (5 bases). CDR1 is ENHRY and CDR2 is SYGVKD in the germline V gene. V shed 0 bases and J shed 7 bases, with 12 bases lying between them. This CDR3 is 15 amino acids long. CDR3 sequence: CAISESGRSLEKLFF. For the CDR3, the DNA is TGTGCCATCAGTGAGTCGGGACGGAGCCTTGAAAAACTGTTTTTT.

The chain employs TRBV27 and TRBJ2-3; TRBD2 aligns across 8 bases. CDR3 size: 18 residues. Germline CDR1 reads MNHEY; CDR2 reads SMNVEV (reference sequence). V was pared by 2 bases and J by 0 bases, with 10 bases of the junction left unmatched. For the CDR3, the DNA is TGTGCCAGCAGTTTAGCTAGCGGGTCTCCGCGTAGCACAGATACGCAGTATTTT. It codes for CASSLASGSPRSTDTQYF.

This clonotype was seen at least ten times. V usage is TRBV20-1 and J usage is TRBJ2-5; unclear D gene. The V and J ends lost 4 bases and 2 bases respectively, with 14 bases between them. The germline CDR1 and CDR2 sequences are DFQATT and SNEGSKA (reference sequence). The CDR3 loop spans 14 amino acids. CDR3 DNA sequence: TGCAGTGCTACCCCGGCGGCGAGTCAAGAGACCCAGTACTTC. It translates to CSATPAASQETQYF.

The table lists this clonotype with a few counts. CDR3 loop: CASSFGTSGARGEQFF. DNA of the CDR3: TGTGCCAGCAGTTTCGGGACTAGCGGGGCCCGAGGTGAGCAGTTCTTC. The V call is TRBV28, the J call TRBJ2-1, with 13 bases fitting TRBD2. The CDR3 spans 16 residues. Germline lookup yields CDR1 MDHEN and CDR2 SYDVKM. After removal of 3 bases from V and 9 bases from J, the junction contained 8 bases not matched to a gene.

This clonotype was seen a handful of times. The V gene is TRBV5-5, the J gene TRBJ2-7; 9 nucleotides agree with TRBD1. The V gene's germline CDR1 is SGHKS and CDR2 YYEKEE (reference sequence). The CDR3 consists of 15 residues. J gave up 7 bases and V 4 bases, and 12 bases lay outside the gene matches. The CDR3 here is CASSRPGQGRGEQYF. The CDR3 DNA sequence: TGTGCCAGCAGCCGACCGGGACAGGGTCGAGGGGAGCAGTACTTC.

This sequence joins TRBV20-1 and TRBJ2-3, with D perhaps TRBD1 or TRBD2 (5 bases each). This CDR3 is built from 14 residues. Germline CDR1 reads DFQATT; CDR2 reads SNEGSKA (reference sequence). Trimming took 7 bases from V and 5 from J, leaving 19 bases between them. CDR3 nucleotide sequence: TGCAGTGGAATGGGACCCCAGAAGGTAGATACGCAGTATTTT. Its protein product is CSGMGPQKVDTQYF.

The chain carries TRBV9 and TRBJ2-1, with a weak D call TRBD1 (6 bases). Between the trimmed V and J ends, which lost 1 base and 2 bases, there was a span of 16 bases. CDR1 and CDR2 (germline): SGDLS, YYNGEE. The CDR3 has 17 amino acids. This CDR3 reads CASSVIRKGHTYNEQFF. Written as DNA, the CDR3 is TGTGCCAGCAGCGTAATTCGGAAGGGACACACCTACAATGAGCAGTTCTTC.

Only a few counts were recorded for this clonotype. This chain joins TRBV28 and TRBJ2-7; 14 bases line up with TRBD2. This CDR3 spans 16 amino acids. CDR1 MDHEN and CDR2 SYDVKM come from the germline V gene. The V gene end was trimmed by 6 bases and the J gene end by 2 bases; junction bases not matched to a gene: 6. In DNA, the CDR3 is TGTGCCAGCAGGGGACTAGCGGGAGTGGGGGCCTACGAGCAGTACTTC. This translates into CASRGLAGVGAYEQYF.

At least ten counts were recorded for this clonotype. This chain links TRBV4-1 with TRBJ2-4, with unresolved D. This CDR3 spans 18 amino acids. Germline assignment: CDR1 MGHRA and CDR2 YSYEKL. The ends were cut back, 0 bases at V and 0 bases at J, with 15 bases in the middle. CDR3 sequence: CASSQDGTANIAKNIQYF. CDR3 nucleotides: TGCGCCAGCAGCCAAGACGGAACTGCTAATATAGCCAAAAACATTCAGTACTTC.

This clonotype was seen a handful of times. The V gene is TRBV20-1, the J gene TRBJ1-2; D remains ambiguous. The germline CDR1 and CDR2 sequences are DFQATT and SNEGSKA (reference sequence). This CDR3 contains 14 residues. With 0 bases removed from V and 4 bases from J, the gap between germline ends came to 12 bases. The CDR3, as DNA: TGCAGTGCTAGAGATCACAGAAAAGGCTATGGCTACACCTTC. It yields the protein CSARDHRKGYGYTF.

The gene calls are TRBV6-1 and TRBJ1-1, with D possibly being TRBD1 (5 bases). V gave up 4 bases and J gave up 11 bases, with 14 bases separating them. CDR1 is MNHNS, CDR2 SASEGT, per germline. CDR3 size: 12 residues. The CDR3 sequence is CASSGWGTEAFF. CDR3 DNA: TGTGCCAGCAGTGGATGGGGGACGGAGGCTTTCTTT.

This chain links TRBV21-1 with TRBJ2-7; TRBD1, as called in the table, went unchecked against the DNA. TRBV21-1 is reported as a pseudogene. The CDR3 consists of 14 residues. This chain's CDR3 is CASSKGQGSNEQYF. CDR3 nucleotide sequence: TGTGCCAGCAGCAAGGGACAGGGAAGTAACGAGCAGTACTTC.

This clonotype was seen a single time. The chain couples TRBV4-3 to TRBJ1-4; 7 positions match TRBD1. The CDR3 consists of 15 residues. Per germline, CDR1 LGHNA and CDR2 YSLEER. V lost 4 bases and J lost 7; bases outside the gene matches: 9. The DNA for the CDR3 is TGCGCCAGCAGCCGGGACAGCATAACCGGTGAAAAACTGTTTTTT. Its protein is CASSRDSITGEKLFF.

This clonotype was observed a few times. CDR3 amino acids: CASSTLTPNHGELFF. The CDR3 DNA follows: TGTGCCAGTAGTACCCTCACCCCGAACCACGGGGAGCTGTTTTTT. The J gene is TRBJ2-2, the V gene TRBV19, with D unclear. V was clipped by 4 bases and J by 7 bases, with 16 bases between them. Germline CDR1 is LNHDA and CDR2 is SQIVND (reference sequence). This CDR3 is 15 amino acids long.

The chain has TRBV2 and TRBJ2-5; no reliable D call. The CDR3 is 15 residues long. Germline CDR1 is SNHLY and CDR2 is FYNNEI. Trimming left V 1 base short and J 4 bases short, with 13 bases between. Here the CDR3 reads CASSEERYRPETQYF. In DNA form, the CDR3 reads TGTGCCAGCAGTGAAGAGAGATACAGACCAGAGACCCAGTACTTC. Supplemented by reference TRBV2 and TRBJ2-5, the full variable domain reads EPEVTQTPSHQVTQMGQEVILRCVPISNHLYFYWYRQILGQKVEFLVSFYNNEISEKSEIFDDQFSVERPDGSNFTLKIRSTKLEDSAMYFCASSEERYRPETQYFGPGTRLLVL.

This clonotype was seen repeatedly, ten times or more. The gene calls are TRBV7-9 and TRBJ2-3, with D unclear. The germline V and J ends were trimmed by 5 bases and 4 bases, with 7 bases remaining between them. Germline assignment: CDR1 SEHNR and CDR2 FQNEAQ (reference sequence). This CDR3 comprises 12 residues. In DNA form, the CDR3 reads TGTGCCAGCAGCCAGAAGGCAGATACGCAGTATTTT. Its translation: CASSQKADTQYF.

This clonotype has only a few counts. The J gene is TRBJ2-7, the V gene TRBV12-3 or TRBV12-4; TRBD1 matches 8 bases. This CDR3 contains 15 residues. V dropped 5 bases and J dropped 0; count of bases not matched to a gene: 6. The CDR3 loop reads CASSRDRPSSYEQYF. In DNA form, the CDR3 reads TGTGCCAGCAGTCGGGACAGGCCTAGCTCCTACGAGCAGTACTTC.

The chain joins TRBV29-1 to TRBJ2-7; 8 bases match TRBD2. This CDR3 is 12 amino acids long. CDR1 SQVTM and CDR2 ANQGSEA come from the germline V gene. V lost 6 bases, J lost 6 bases, and 7 bases stayed unmatched. This CDR3 is CSVDSRGGEQYF. The CDR3 DNA is TGCAGCGTGGACTCCCGGGGGGGCGAGCAGTACTTC.

The V gene is TRBV24-1, the J gene TRBJ2-7, with D uncertain. The germline V and J ends were trimmed by 4 bases and 6 bases, with 15 bases remaining between them. CDR3 size: 14 residues. Germline CDR1 and CDR2: KGHDR and SFDVKD. CDR3 protein: CATSDTSSLFEQYF. Written as DNA, the CDR3 is TGTGCCACCAGTGACACATCCTCCCTCTTCGAGCAGTACTTC.

The chain joins TRBV18 to TRBJ2-6; maybe TRBD1 (5 bases). V was cut by 0 bases and J by 0 bases, with 9 bases left in between. CDR3 size: 17 residues. Germline V gives CDR1 KGHSH, CDR2 LQKENI. CDR3 nucleotide sequence: TGTGCCAGCTCACCACCAGACAGACTCTCTGGGGCCAACGTCCTGACTTTC. Its protein product is CASSPPDRLSGANVLTF. Based on the CDR3 plus reference TRBV18 and TRBJ2-6, the full variable domain is NAGVMQNPRHLVRRRGQEARLRCSPMKGHSHVYWYRQLPEEGLKFMVYLQKENIIDESGMPKERFSAEFPKEGPSILRIQQVVRGDSAAYFCASSPPDRLSGANVLTFGAGSRLTVL.

This clonotype was seen a few times. The chain carries TRBV20-1 and TRBJ2-5; 7 bases line up with TRBD1. The CDR3 extends over 15 amino acids. CDR1 and CDR2 (germline): DFQATT, SNEGSKA (reference sequence). V gave up 6 bases and J gave up 5 bases; unmatched junction bases: 15. The CDR3 sequence: CSARRGDRVRETQYF. CDR3 DNA sequence: TGCAGTGCAAGAAGGGGCGACAGGGTCCGGGAGACCCAGTACTTC.